This T cell receptor (beta chain) was sequenced for a study of human T cells and chemical hapten exposure. General study findings and limits: TCRs exceeding 1 in 1000 frequency stayed unchanged with DPC sensitization.

Remarks on this clonotype: What it binds is not known.

The V and J ends lost 5 bases and 2 bases respectively, with 16 bases between them. The CDR3 is made up of 15 amino acids. Germline V gene sequence: CDR1 MNHEY, CDR2 SVGAGI. Time point in this sample: patch test 2, 6 weeks after DPC sensitization. Sample treatment: therapeutic diphenylcyclopropenone sensitization with weekly scalp DPC. Original processing notes: A typical sample had 95,000 to 100,000 TCRs, with about 20,000 to 750,000 overall. TCRdb re-called the RACE reads through MiXCR, storing one row per CDR3 protein. The V and J calls, along with clone size, are taken from TCRdb and not from the paper's own processing. The table records a few hundred thousand distinct CDR3 sequences, roughly 6% of them present only once.

The sample here was whole blood, taken in connection with sensitization to the hapten diphenylcyclopropenone (DPC). The gene calls are TRBV6-5 and TRBJ2-7, with D unresolved. The clonotype comes from a woman in her late teens or twenties with alopecia areata. Some clones in this sample may be carry-over from other donors' samples. The CDR3 sequence is CASSPPETPAYEQYF. CDR3 nucleotide sequence: TGTGCCAGCAGTCCCCCTGAGACTCCTGCCTACGAGCAGTACTTC.